These 24 T cell receptor beta chains were all obtained from the same sample, sequenced in a study of identical twins. MiXCR was run by TCRdb on the 5' RACE reads, yielding one entry per CDR3 protein. Among hundreds of thousands of distinct CDR3 sequences listed, around a sixth were seen once. The same data also contributed to another study, on T cells expressing NK-cell markers.

The specimen was PBMCs. The source of these receptors is a woman aged 18-29 years in good health.

This clonotype has just a few counts. The chain couples TRBV5-1 to TRBJ2-4; 7 bases are shared with TRBD1. V shed 7 bases and J 13 bases; nucleotides not matched to a gene: 17. Germline V gives CDR1 SGHRS, CDR2 YFSETQ. This CDR3 spans 14 amino acids. CDR3 DNA sequence: TGCGCCAGCCAGACCGGGACAGCAACGTTTCCCCAGTACTTC. Amino acids: CASQTGTATFPQYF. Full variable domain (remainder filled in from reference TRBV5-1 and TRBJ2-4): KAGVTQTPRYLIKTRGQQVTLSCSPISGHRSVSWYQQTPGQGLQFLFEYFSETQRNKGNFPGRFSGRQFSNSRSEMNVSTLELGDSALYLCASQTGTATFPQYFGAGTRLSVL.

This clonotype appeared a few times. The chain couples TRBV6-2 or TRBV6-3 to TRBJ2-1; 8 nucleotides align to TRBD2. Germline trimming cut 2 bases from V and 7 bases from J; bases unmatched to any gene: 16. The CDR3 spans 18 residues. CDR1 is MNHEY and CDR2 is SVGEGT in the germline V gene. CDR3: CASSYDPSLAATGNEQFF. CDR3 in DNA: TGTGCCAGCAGTTACGACCCATCACTAGCGGCAACCGGGAATGAGCAGTTCTTC.

The chain employs TRBV6-5 and TRBJ2-7; D unresolved. Germline V lookup: CDR1 MNHEY, CDR2 SVGAGI. The CDR3 sequence is 14 residues long. Trimming took off 0 bases at V and 4 bases at J, with 10 bases between the two ends. The CDR3 DNA reads as TGTGCCAGCAGTTACTCGATAGGTTGGTACGAGCAGTACTTC. It encodes CASSYSIGWYEQYF.

In this sample, this clonotype turned up a few times. J is TRBJ1-1 and V is TRBV7-8; D not resolved. The CDR3 loop spans 14 amino acids. CDR1 is SGHVS, CDR2 FQNEAQ, per germline. Trimming removed 0 bases at V and 1 base at J, with 6 bases between. The DNA for the CDR3 is TGTGCCAGCAGCTTAGCTTCGGAGAACACTGAAGCTTTCTTT. Amino acids: CASSLASENTEAFF.

There are a few counts of this clonotype. The genes are TRBV7-9 and TRBJ2-7; D is possibly TRBD1 or TRBD2 (5 bases each). The CDR3 is 16 residues long. Germline assignment: CDR1 SEHNR and CDR2 FQNEAQ (reference sequence). The germline V and J ends were trimmed by 4 bases and 7 bases, with 23 bases remaining between them. The CDR3 bases are TGTGCCAGCAGCTCCTGGATGGGACCCAACCTGATGGAGCAGTACTTC. Translated, it gives CASSSWMGPNLMEQYF. Together with reference TRBV7-9 and TRBJ2-7, the CDR3 gives the full variable domain: DTGVSQNPRHKITKRGQNVTFRCDPISEHNRLYWYRQTLGQGPEFLTYFQNEAQLEKSRLLSDRFSAERPKGSFSTLEIQRTEQGDSAMYLCASSSWMGPNLMEQYFGPGTRLTVT.

This clonotype has at least ten counts. The chain has TRBV6-5 and TRBJ2-7, with TRBD1 matching 7 bases. This CDR3 comprises 15 residues. Germline V lookup: CDR1 MNHEY, CDR2 SVGAGI. The trim removed 4 bases at V and 3 bases at J, leaving 9 bases unmatched. Here the CDR3 reads CASSSPGQLYYEQYF. CDR3 DNA sequence: TGTGCCAGCAGTTCACCGGGACAGCTGTACTACGAGCAGTACTTC.

This chain connects TRBV6-1 to TRBJ2-7; D is unresolved. CDR3 length: 14 residues. V lost 0 bases to trimming and J lost 4 bases, with 10 bases between them. Germline-derived CDR1 and CDR2 are MNHNS and SASEGT. CDR3 sequence: CASSEAEDLYEQYF. Written as DNA, the CDR3 is TGTGCCAGCAGTGAAGCAGAGGACCTTTACGAGCAGTACTTC.

This clonotype was detected only a few times. The chain couples TRBV20-1 to TRBJ2-7; 7 bases fit TRBD2. V was pared by 3 bases and J by 1 base, with 6 bases of the junction left unmatched. The CDR3 is 14 residues long. The germline gives CDR1 DFQATT, CDR2 SNEGSKA (reference sequence). CDR3 loop: CSARRDYSSYEQYF. The CDR3 bases are TGCAGTGCTAGGAGGGACTACTCATCCTACGAGCAGTACTTC.

The chain links TRBV20-1 to TRBJ1-1; 7 bases match TRBD1. The J segment lost 0 bases and the V segment lost 2 bases, leaving 6 bases of the junction unmatched. CDR1 DFQATT and CDR2 SNEGSKA come from the germline V gene (reference sequence). The CDR3 covers 15 residues. In nucleotides, the CDR3 is TGCAGTGCTAGAATTGGGACAGTCATGAACACTGAAGCTTTCTTT. It specifies CSARIGTVMNTEAFF.

The rearrangement uses TRBV5-4 and TRBJ2-3, with TRBD2 matching 8 bases. V trimming: 3 bases; J trimming: 4 bases; junction bases outside the gene matches: 4. CDR1 and CDR2 (germline): SGHNT, YYREEE (reference sequence). CDR3 length: 14 amino acids. The CDR3 DNA follows: TGTGCCAGCAGCTCGGGGACTAGTGCAGATACGCAGTATTTT. It codes for CASSSGTSADTQYF.

The J gene is TRBJ2-1, the V gene TRBV6-2 or TRBV6-3; 8 positions agree with TRBD2. This CDR3 comprises 17 residues. Trimming cost V 0 bases and J 3 bases; bases outside gene matches: 7. The germline V gene encodes CDR1 MNHEY and CDR2 SVGEGT. Here the CDR3 reads CASSYSRAGVGYNEQFF. CDR3 DNA sequence: TGTGCCAGCAGTTACTCAAGAGCGGGAGTGGGCTACAATGAGCAGTTCTTC.

The chain combines TRBV12-3 or TRBV12-4 with TRBJ2-6, with 10 nucleotides matching TRBD1. This CDR3 has 15 amino acids. Losses at the gene ends were 6 bases for V and 4 bases for J; bases not matched to a gene: 3. As DNA, the CDR3 is TGTGCCAGCAGGACAGGGGGCTTCGGGGCCAACGTCCTGACTTTC. This gives the protein CASRTGGFGANVLTF.

The chain has TRBV18 and TRBJ1-1; TRBD1 aligns across 7 bases. V gave up 2 bases and J gave up 7 bases; unmatched junction bases: 4. Looked up from germline, CDR1 is KGHSH and CDR2 is LQKENI. The length of the CDR3 is 13 residues. The CDR3 DNA is TGTGCCAGCTCACCAAGGCAGGGGGATGAAGCTTTCTTT. It translates to CASSPRQGDEAFF.

This clonotype was detected ten times or more. This sequence joins TRBV7-9 and TRBJ2-7; TRBD1 agrees at 7 bases. Germline V gene sequence: CDR1 SEHNR, CDR2 FQNEAQ (reference sequence). V trimming: 4 bases; J trimming: 4 bases; junction bases outside the gene matches: 1. This CDR3 has 12 amino acids. The DNA for the CDR3 is TGTGCCAGCAGCTCGACAGGGTACGAGCAGTACTTC. The encoded protein is CASSSTGYEQYF.

This rearrangement joins TRBV7-2 to TRBJ2-7; a possible D gene is TRBD1 (6 bases). Germline V gene lookup returns CDR1 SGHTA and CDR2 FQGNSA. This CDR3 region has 14 residues. Trimming shortened V by 2 bases and J by 7 bases, and 15 bases separated the two germline ends. CDR3 nucleotides: TGTGCCAGCAGCTTAAGAGGTCAGGGGCTGGAGCAGTACTTC. This codes for CASSLRGQGLEQYF.

This chain joins TRBV3-1 and TRBJ2-1, with D perhaps assigned TRBD1 or TRBD2 (5 bases each). Germline V CDR1 and CDR2: LGHDT, YNNKEL (reference sequence). The length of the CDR3 is 15 residues. The V end was cut by 4 bases, the J end by 1 base, with 11 bases between. DNA of the CDR3: TGTGCCAGCAGCCTTTCAGGGAGATCCTACAATGAGCAGTTCTTC. Translation gives CASSLSGRSYNEQFF.

The chain is built from TRBV14 and TRBJ2-7; the match to TRBD1 covers 11 bases. Germline-derived CDR1 and CDR2 are SGHDN and FVKESK. This CDR3 has 15 residues. V lost 1 base to trimming and J lost 3 bases; unmatched junction nucleotides: 2. The CDR3 nucleotides read TGTGCCAGCAGCCAAGGGACAGGGGGCTTCTACGAGCAGTACTTC. Encoded protein: CASSQGTGGFYEQYF.

The J gene is TRBJ1-5, the V gene TRBV7-2; D unclear. Trimming took off 1 base at V and 7 bases at J, with 8 bases between the two ends. The CDR3 extends over 13 amino acids. CDR1 SGHTA and CDR2 FQGNSA come from the germline V gene. The CDR3 DNA reads as TGTGCCAGCAGCTTAGATGGGAGCCAGCCCCAGCATTTT. It yields the protein CASSLDGSQPQHF.

The rearrangement links TRBV12-5 to TRBJ2-4, with TRBD2 as a possible D gene (6 bases). Germline CDR1 is LGHNT and CDR2 is FRNRAP. This CDR3 has 17 amino acids. V was shortened by 0 bases and J by 0 bases, with 12 bases between the two germline ends. CDR3 bases: TGTGCTAGTGGTTTGGTCGGGGGACCCATAGCCAAAAACATTCAGTACTTC. Translating it yields CASGLVGGPIAKNIQYF.

This clonotype was picked up a small number of times. The chain combines TRBV10-2 with TRBJ2-3; 8 bases map to TRBD2. Trimming removed 0 bases from V and 2 bases from J; junction bases left unmatched: 7. The CDR3 sequence is 17 residues long. The germline CDR1 and CDR2 sequences are WSHSY and SAAADI. The CDR3 DNA is TGCGCCAGCAGTGAGTCGAAACCTAGCGGGCTCACAGATACGCAGTATTTT. Translating gives CASSESKPSGLTDTQYF.

This clonotype has only a few counts. The chain uses TRBV6-5 and TRBJ2-7; D call uncertain. V lost 0 bases, J lost 4 bases, and 13 bases lay in between. In germline, CDR1 is MNHEY, CDR2 SVGAGI. This CDR3 has 15 amino acids. The CDR3 protein is CASSYSSGPPYEQYF. CDR3 coding DNA: TGTGCCAGCAGTTACTCGAGTGGACCACCTTACGAGCAGTACTTC.

This clonotype appeared many times. The rearrangement joins TRBV12-3 or TRBV12-4 to TRBJ1-1; weak D call: TRBD1 (5 bases). CDR3 length equals 13 residues. Trimming cost V 2 bases and J 5 bases, with 9 bases left between them. This chain's CDR3 is CASSLSRETEAFF. The CDR3 nucleotides read TGTGCCAGCAGTTTATCCAGGGAAACTGAAGCTTTCTTT.

This clonotype was observed a few times. The chain recombines TRBV2 with TRBJ2-5; D uncertain. The CDR3 covers 10 residues. The V gene's germline CDR1 is SNHLY and CDR2 FYNNEI. Trimming took 8 bases from V and 6 from J, leaving 7 bases between them. Written as DNA, the CDR3 is TGTGCCAGCTCGAGACAGACCCAGTACTTC. This codes for CASSRQTQYF.

This clonotype occurred many times. The rearrangement joins TRBV12-3 or TRBV12-4 to TRBJ2-1; no clear D gene. V dropped 5 bases and J dropped 8 bases, with 13 bases sitting between them. The CDR3 sequence is 13 residues long. CDR3 residues: CASSLDSLDEQFF. The CDR3, as DNA: TGTGCCAGCAGTCTAGACTCGTTGGATGAGCAGTTCTTC.